This is a list of T cell receptor beta chains from one sample in a study of T-cell reconstitution after alpha-beta-depleted transplantation in children. From the PCR reads, TCRdb called clonotypes with MiXCR, one entry per CDR3 protein. Of roughly 400,000 distinct CDR3 sequences listed, roughly 21% are singletons. The sequencing here drew on PBMCs from the stem cell graft donor, taken from the stem cell graft. The source of these receptors is a human donor who donated a stem cell graft to a child with acute myeloid leukemia. Both conserved end residues are part of each CDR3. A D gene is named only where the DNA matches it firmly. Part of the rows lack a size; the others show once, few, many or a class for expanded clones.

d_gene | abundance | j_gene | v_gene | CDR3aa | CDR3nt
TRBD2 | - | TRBJ2-1 | TRBV24-1 | CATSDPSGGPYNEQFF | TGTGCCACCAGTGACCCCTCGGGAGGGCCCTACAATGAGCAGTTCTTC
TRBD1 | few | TRBJ2-7 | TRBV28 | CASERGRNEQYF | TGTGCCAGCGAAAGGGGGCGGAACGAGCAGTACTTC
TRBD2 | - | TRBJ2-1 | TRBV4-3 | CASSPSHSGMGYNEQFF | TGCGCCAGCAGCCCCTCCCACAGCGGGATGGGGTACAATGAGCAGTTCTTC
- | - | TRBJ2-7 | TRBV6-1 | CASSESQDASYEQYF | TGTGCCAGCAGTGAAAGCCAGGATGCCTCCTACGAGCAGTACTTC
- | many | TRBJ1-2 | TRBV20-1 | CSARDLNGRYGYTF | TGCAGTGCTAGAGATCTGAACGGCCGGTATGGCTACACCTTC
TRBD2 | - | TRBJ2-2 | TRBV6-1 | CASRTTSENTGELFF | TGTGCCAGCAGGACGACTAGCGAGAACACCGGGGAGCTGTTTTTT
- | many | TRBJ2-3 | TRBV12-3/TRBV12-4 | CASKPGANTDTQYF | TGTGCCAGCAAGCCGGGAGCTAACACAGATACGCAGTATTTT
- | - | TRBJ2-7 | TRBV4-1 | CASSQERQLNYEQYF | TGCGCCAGCAGCCAAGAACGCCAACTCAACTACGAGCAGTACTTC
- | - | TRBJ2-2 | TRBV12-3/TRBV12-4 | CASSLAASTGELFF | TGTGCCAGCAGTTTAGCTGCCAGCACCGGGGAGCTGTTTTTT
TRBD1 | - | TRBJ2-4 | TRBV9 | CASSGTGGANIQYF | TGTGCCAGCAGCGGTACAGGGGGAGCGAACATTCAGTACTTC
TRBD1 | few | TRBJ2-7 | TRBV7-9 | CASSEPGQGNEQYF | TGTGCCAGCAGCGAGCCGGGACAGGGAAACGAGCAGTACTTC
TRBD2 | - | TRBJ2-1 | TRBV4-3 | CASSQRTSNEQFF | TGCGCCAGCAGCCAGCGGACTAGCAATGAGCAGTTCTTC
- | many | TRBJ2-7 | TRBV20-1 | CSATPDGKNYEQYF | TGCAGTGCTACGCCGGACGGGAAGAACTACGAGCAGTACTTC
- | many | TRBJ2-1 | TRBV12-3/TRBV12-4 | CASSPVGGYNEQFF | TGTGCCAGCAGCCCCGTGGGTGGATACAATGAGCAGTTCTTC
TRBD2 | many | TRBJ2-7 | TRBV4-1 | CASSQVAGEYEQYF | TGCGCCAGCAGCCAAGTAGCGGGAGAGTACGAGCAGTACTTC
- | - | TRBJ2-1 | TRBV27 | CASSLGSVDEQFF | TGTGCCAGCAGTCTTGGGAGCGTGGATGAGCAGTTCTTC
TRBD1 | many | TRBJ2-5 | TRBV12-3/TRBV12-4 | CASSSDRGHGTQYF | TGTGCCAGCAGTTCCGACAGGGGGCACGGGACCCAGTACTTC
- | - | TRBJ2-7 | TRBV9 | CASSVDGYEQYF | TGTGCCAGCAGCGTAGACGGTTACGAGCAGTACTTC
- | few | TRBJ2-1 | TRBV5-1 | CASSLVPGGVDEQFF | TGCGCCAGCAGCTTGGTTCCCGGGGGTGTGGATGAGCAGTTCTTC
- | few | TRBJ2-1 | TRBV5-1 | CATNEGIDNEQFF | TGCGCAACCAATGAGGGGATCGACAATGAGCAGTTCTTC
- | many | TRBJ2-3 | TRBV20-1 | CSALTETSTDTQYF | TGCAGTGCCCTGACTGAAACTAGCACAGATACGCAGTATTTT
- | - | TRBJ2-5 | TRBV7-2 | CASSSRQGGGETQYF | TGTGCCAGCAGCTCCAGGCAGGGAGGTGGAGAGACCCAGTACTTC
- | few | TRBJ2-7 | TRBV27 | CASSWGREYEQYF | TGTGCCAGCAGTTGGGGACGGGAGTACGAGCAGTACTTC
TRBD2 | - | TRBJ2-3 | TRBV12-3/TRBV12-4 | CASSRVAGGSTDTQYF | TGTGCCAGCAGCCGAGTAGCGGGAGGTAGCACAGATACGCAGTATTTT
- | many | TRBJ2-1 | TRBV10-3 | CAIQAEAMYNEQFF | TGTGCCATCCAGGCCGAAGCGATGTACAATGAGCAGTTCTTC
- | few | TRBJ1-2 | TRBV6-6 | CASLGVGNYGYTF | TGTGCCAGCCTGGGCGTTGGTAACTATGGCTACACCTTC
TRBD2 | many | TRBJ2-5 | TRBV5-6 | CASSLKWLAGGETQYF | TGTGCCAGCAGCTTGAAGTGGCTAGCGGGAGGAGAGACCCAGTACTTC
- | - | TRBJ2-7 | TRBV7-8 | CASSLEVHGEQYF | TGTGCCAGCAGCTTAGAGGTACATGGGGAGCAGTACTTC
- | few | TRBJ2-3 | TRBV7-6 | CASSSRLVPDTQYF | TGTGCCAGCAGCTCCCGACTAGTCCCAGATACGCAGTATTTT
TRBD1 | many | TRBJ2-7 | TRBV5-1 | CASSLEQGAYEQYF | TGCGCCAGCAGCTTGGAACAGGGGGCCTACGAGCAGTACTTC
TRBD1 | few | TRBJ2-7 | TRBV20-1 | CSAREAGGGAYEQYF | TGCAGTGCTAGAGAAGCAGGGGGTGGTGCCTACGAGCAGTACTTC
- | many | TRBJ2-7 | TRBV15 | CATSRDPSYEQYF | TGTGCCACCAGCAGAGATCCCAGCTACGAGCAGTACTTC
TRBD2 | - | TRBJ2-7 | TRBV6-1 | CASSKSGTRGAEQYF | TGTGCCAGCAGTAAATCCGGGACTAGGGGGGCCGAGCAGTACTTC
- | - | TRBJ2-2 | TRBV20-1 | CSARGQGSGELFF | TGCAGTGCTAGAGGCCAGGGCTCCGGGGAGCTGTTTTTT
- | - | TRBJ2-3 | TRBV5-4 | CASSLEALGTDTQYF | TGTGCCAGCAGCTTGGAGGCGTTAGGCACAGATACGCAGTATTTT
TRBD1 | few | TRBJ1-1 | TRBV5-1 | CASSPPTGTDTEAFF | TGCGCCAGCAGCCCACCGACAGGGACCGACACTGAAGCTTTCTTT
- | many | TRBJ2-3 | TRBV20-1 | CSAPTDPNTDTQYF | TGCAGTGCCCCGACAGATCCCAACACAGATACGCAGTATTTT
- | few | TRBJ1-5 | TRBV25-1 | CASSELKRSNQPQHF | TGTGCCAGCAGTGAATTAAAACGGAGCAATCAGCCCCAGCATTTT
TRBD2 | few | TRBJ2-1 | TRBV6-5 | CASSSQREGSYNEQFF | TGTGCCAGCAGTTCCCAGCGGGAGGGGTCCTACAATGAGCAGTTCTTC
TRBD2 | few | TRBJ2-2 | TRBV12-3/TRBV12-4 | CASSSSGKMDTGELFF | TGTGCCAGCAGTAGTAGCGGGAAGATGGACACCGGGGAGCTGTTTTTT
- | - | TRBJ1-2 | TRBV18 | CASSPGAGDAYGYTF | TGTGCCAGCTCACCTGGGGCAGGGGATGCCTATGGCTACACCTTC
- | - | TRBJ1-5 | TRBV12-3/TRBV12-4 | CASSPDRSQHF | TGTGCCAGCAGTCCAGACAGATCCCAGCATTTT
TRBD2 | few | TRBJ2-3 | TRBV29-1 | CSVGLAGGSTDTQYF | TGCAGCGTTGGGCTAGCGGGAGGTAGCACAGATACGCAGTATTTT
- | - | TRBJ2-1 | TRBV4-3 | CASSQPRETGYEQFF | TGCGCCAGCAGCCAACCTAGGGAGACGGGCTATGAGCAGTTCTTC
- | few | TRBJ2-1 | TRBV29-1 | CSVVGQGSYNEQFF | TGCAGCGTTGTTGGGCAGGGCTCCTACAATGAGCAGTTCTTC
- | - | TRBJ1-5 | TRBV28 | CASSPRAGGDQPQHF | TGTGCCAGCAGTCCCCGGGCAGGAGGGGATCAGCCCCAGCATTTT
- | many | TRBJ1-3 | TRBV13 | CASSLGVGDGNTIYF | TGTGCCAGCAGCTTAGGGGTAGGCGATGGAAACACCATATATTTT
- | - | TRBJ2-1 | TRBV20-1 | CSARPNSYNEQFF | TGCAGTGCTAGACCTAACTCCTACAATGAGCAGTTCTTC
TRBD2 | - | TRBJ2-1 | TRBV5-6 | CASSMMGGRAGNEQFF | TGTGCCAGCAGCATGATGGGCGGGAGGGCCGGGAATGAGCAGTTCTTC
TRBD2 | many | TRBJ2-1 | TRBV20-1 | CSANTKAGTRYNEQFF | TGCAGTGCTAACACTAAAGCGGGAACACGCTACAATGAGCAGTTCTTC
TRBD2 | - | TRBJ2-1 | TRBV4-3 | CASSQNSGSIGEQFF | TGCGCCAGCAGCCAGAACAGCGGGAGTATCGGTGAGCAGTTCTTC
TRBD1 | - | TRBJ2-7 | TRBV28 | CASTPGQVAGGEQYF | TGTGCCAGCACCCCCGGACAGGTAGCTGGCGGCGAGCAGTACTTC